The 6 T cell receptor beta chains listed next were all sequenced from one sample in a study of response to subunit inactivated influenza vaccine (dated by TCRdb to 2016 to 2018). To prepare the library, RT-PCR was applied. Reads for this sample came from an Illumina HiSeq 2500. TCRdb reworked the public reads: Q25 trimming with fastp, MiXCR clone assembly, productive beta chains retained. Rows with one shared CDR3 protein collapse into an entry with the most common genes and DNA. Here the sample has around 530,000 distinct CDR3 sequences; approximately 12% occur a single time. More than 8.5% of the sample comes from the top ten. Specimen: PBMCs from blood, collected on the day of vaccination. The receptors were sampled from a man aged 45-65 years who received an inactivated influenza vaccine. Donor details come from another sample of the same person, matched by shared clones.

The rearrangement joins TRBV9 to TRBJ2-5; weak D call: TRBD2 (6 bases). CDR3 length: 14 amino acids. The V gene lost 0 bases and the J gene lost 5 bases, with 11 bases spanning the gap. The V gene's germline CDR1 is SGDLS and CDR2 YYNGEE. The CDR3, as DNA: TGTGCCAGCAGCGTAGTGGGGGGACTGGAGACCCAGTACTTC. Protein product: CASSVVGGLETQYF.

This clonotype was seen more than once but under ten times. The chain links TRBV11-2 to TRBJ2-6, with D tentatively TRBD1 or TRBD2 (6 bases each). The CDR3 length is 19 residues. CDR1 and CDR2 (germline): SGHAT, FQNNGV. V lost 3 bases, J lost 1 base, and 19 bases lay in between. The CDR3 DNA is TGTGCCAGCAGCTTCAGAACGTGGGGGGCGTCATCTGGGGCCAACGTCCTGACTTTC. Translated, it gives CASSFRTWGASSGANVLTF.

The gene calls are TRBV27 and TRBJ2-1; possible D gene TRBD2, 5 bases. Germline V gene sequence: CDR1 MNHEY, CDR2 SMNVEV (reference sequence). V lost 3 bases to trimming and J lost 8 bases, with 14 bases between them. This CDR3 spans 14 amino acids. The chain's CDR3 is CASSLREGSYEQFF. The CDR3 DNA reads TGTGCCAGCAGTTTGAGGGAAGGTAGCTATGAGCAGTTCTTC.

V gene TRBV20-1 combines with J gene TRBJ2-5; 7 bases agree with TRBD2. The CDR3 is made up of 13 amino acids. Germline lookup yields CDR1 DFQATT and CDR2 SNEGSKA (reference sequence). Germline trimming cut 4 bases from V and 3 bases from J; bases unmatched to any gene: 5. CDR3 in amino acids: CSATRDYEETQYF. Written as DNA, the CDR3 is TGCAGTGCTACCCGGGACTACGAAGAGACCCAGTACTTC.

The chain couples TRBV7-9 to TRBJ2-1, with D hard to call. Germline CDR1 reads SEHNR; CDR2 reads FQNEAQ (reference sequence). The CDR3 consists of 12 residues. Trimming took 1 base from V and 8 from J, leaving 6 bases between them. The CDR3 spells CASSLGTYEQFF. CDR3 in DNA: TGTGCCAGCAGCTTAGGAACCTATGAGCAGTTCTTC. Together with reference TRBV7-9 and TRBJ2-1, the CDR3 gives the full variable domain: DTGVSQNPRHKITKRGQNVTFRCDPISEHNRLYWYRQTLGQGPEFLTYFQNEAQLEKSRLLSDRFSAERPKGSFSTLEIQRTEQGDSAMYLCASSLGTYEQFFGPGTRLTVL.

The CDR3 reads CSATRRETQYF. The CDR3 nucleotides read TGCAGTGCTACAAGACGGGAGACCCAGTACTTC. This chain connects TRBV20-1 to TRBJ2-5; D is uncertain. The CDR3 has 11 amino acids. Trimming took 4 bases from V and 5 from J, leaving 8 bases between them. The germline V gene has CDR1 DFQATT and CDR2 SNEGSKA (reference sequence).